Listed below are T cell receptor beta chains from one sample, sequenced in a study of OX40 agonist ivuxolimab in advanced cancers. Assay used: immunoSEQ multiplex PCR; TCRdb lists only in-frame clones, some missing. This sample has fewer than 65,000 clones, with almost 90% found just once. The sequences come from CD4+ or CD8+ T cells sorted from blood, collected in a trial of the OX40 agonist ivuxolimab. These receptors came from an adult with an advanced solid tumor such as melanoma, head and neck, liver or kidney cancer. CDR3s include the opening cysteine and the closing phenylalanine or tryptophan. D genes are given only for firm matches. Size is omitted from some rows. Given values are once, few, many or a class for expanded clones.

J	V	size	D	CDR3	DNA
TRBJ2-5	TRBV27	NA	TRBD2	CASSFPGGPQYF	TGTGCCAGCAGTTTTCCGGGAGGGCCCCAGTACTTC
TRBJ2-1	TRBV19	NA	TRBD2	CASSAFSGRALNEQFF	TGTGCCAGTAGTGCCTTTAGCGGGAGGGCCCTCAATGAGCAGTTCTTC
TRBJ2-3	TRBV2	NA	TRBD1	CAGQGSTDTQYF	TGTGCCGGACAGGGGTCCACAGATACGCAGTATTTT
TRBJ1-6	TRBV6-1	NA	NA	CASSGEAYNSPLHF	TGTGCCAGCAGTGGGGAGGCCTATAATTCACCCCTCCACTTT
TRBJ2-7	TRBV6-1	NA	NA	CASSEDNRLTEQYF	TGTGCCAGCAGTGAAGACAATCGGCTAACTGAGCAGTACTTC
TRBJ1-1	TRBV6-5	NA	NA	CASRPTRSSAEAFF	TGTGCCAGCAGACCTACAAGGTCCTCCGCTGAAGCTTTCTTT
TRBJ1-2	TRBV4-1	NA	TRBD1	CASSPRQGAVGYTF	TGCGCCAGCAGCCCCAGACAGGGGGCCGTGGGCTACACCTTC
TRBJ2-5	TRBV21-1	NA	NA	CARRTGEETQYF	TGTGCCAGGAGGACAGGGGAAGAGACCCAGTACTTC
TRBJ2-5	TRBV4-1	once	NA	CASSQGRAMTFGEETQYF	TGCGCCAGCAGCCAAGGGAGGGCCATGACATTCGGCGAAGAGACCCAGTACTTC
TRBJ1-2	TRBV7-8	NA	NA	CASSLGGAAYGYTF	TGTGCCAGCAGCTTAGGGGGGGCGGCCTATGGCTACACCTTC
TRBJ1-2	TRBV9	NA	NA	CASSVENGLYGYTF	TGTGCCAGCAGCGTAGAGAACGGTTTATATGGCTACACCTTC
TRBJ2-1	TRBV19	NA	NA	CASSIDYNEQFF	TGTGCCAGTAGTATAGATTACAATGAGCAGTTCTTC
TRBJ2-5	TRBV28	NA	TRBD2	CASTPQVAGGETQYF	TGTGCCAGCACCCCACAGGTAGCGGGAGGGGAGACCCAGTACTTC
TRBJ1-4	TRBV19	NA	NA	CASSIQAPFGGDLYNEKLFF	TGTGCCAGTAGTATACAGGCCCCCTTCGGCGGGGATCTTTATAATGAAAAACTGTTTTTT
TRBJ2-3	TRBV7-6	NA	TRBD2	CASSLSVLSGSGTDTQYF	TGTGCCAGCAGTCTCTCCGTTCTTAGCGGGAGCGGGACAGATACGCAGTATTTT
TRBJ2-5	TRBV28	NA	NA	CASSEGETQYF	TGTGCCAGCTCGGAAGGGGAGACCCAGTACTTC
TRBJ2-7	TRBV14	NA	TRBD2	CASSHRTSGLTYEQYF	TGTGCCAGCAGCCATCGGACTAGCGGGCTAACCTACGAGCAGTACTTC
TRBJ2-1	TRBV25-1	NA	TRBD2	CASSESTQRGGEQFF	TGTGCCAGCAGTGAATCCACCCAGCGGGGGGGAGAGCAGTTCTTC
TRBJ2-1	TRBV28	NA	NA	CASSSRLIQLNEQFF	TGTGCCAGCAGTTCCCGACTAATCCAACTGAATGAGCAGTTCTTC
TRBJ2-7	TRBV30	once	TRBD2	CAWSRSGIYEQYF	TGTGCCTGGAGTAGAAGCGGGATCTACGAGCAGTACTTC
TRBJ2-7	TRBV30	NA	NA	CAWSVPGTGTYEQYF	TGTGCCTGGAGTGTACCTGGCACCGGTACCTACGAGCAGTACTTC
TRBJ2-5	TRBV5-1	NA	NA	CASSLFGGRETQYF	TGCGCCAGCAGCTTGTTTGGCGGGCGGGAGACCCAGTACTTC
TRBJ1-2	TRBV6-1	once	NA	CASYRGRSDGYTF	TGTGCCAGCTACCGGGGTCGTTCGGATGGCTACACCTTC
TRBJ2-5	TRBV2	NA	TRBD2	CASSSGTSAQETQYF	TGTGCCAGCAGCTCTGGGACTAGCGCACAAGAGACCCAGTACTTC
TRBJ2-7	TRBV6-6	NA	NA	CASSSTGLYEQYF	TGTGCCAGCAGCTCGACGGGACTGTACGAGCAGTACTTC
TRBJ1-1	TRBV9	NA	NA	CASSVGVVPAFF	TGTGCCAGCAGCGTAGGAGTGGTCCCGGCTTTCTTT
TRBJ2-5	TRBV29-1	NA	NA	CSVEDRVRVQETQYF	TGCAGCGTTGAAGATCGGGTAAGGGTCCAAGAGACCCAGTACTTC
TRBJ2-1	TRBV7-9	NA	TRBD2	CASSLALAGAYNEQFF	TGTGCCAGCAGCTTAGCGCTAGCGGGAGCCTACAATGAGCAGTTCTTC
TRBJ2-3	TRBV5-1	NA	NA	CASSWKQGDTQYF	TGCGCCAGCAGCTGGAAACAGGGAGATACGCAGTATTTT
TRBJ2-1	TRBV5-1	NA	NA	CASSLAEQTSGEQFF	TGCGCCAGCAGCTTGGCCGAGCAGACAAGTGGTGAGCAGTTCTTC
TRBJ1-4	TRBV9	few	NA	CASSVGGPLNEKLFF	TGTGCCAGCAGCGTAGGCGGACCGCTTAATGAAAAACTGTTTTTT
TRBJ2-1	TRBV7-6	NA	NA	CASSRTAGFSYNEQFF	TGTGCCAGCAGCCGGACAGCGGGGTTCTCCTACAATGAGCAGTTCTTC
TRBJ2-5	TRBV5-1	NA	TRBD2	CASRTSGVETQYF	TGCGCCAGCAGGACTAGCGGGGTAGAGACCCAGTACTTC
TRBJ2-3	TRBV7-9	NA	NA	CASRGINTDTQYF	TGTGCCAGCAGGGGAATAAACACAGATACGCAGTATTTT
TRBJ2-3	TRBV15	NA	TRBD2	CATSERDYTDTQYF	TGTGCCACCAGCGAACGGGACTACACAGATACGCAGTATTTT
TRBJ2-7	TRBV7-6	NA	NA	CASSLAGPDGEQYF	TGTGCCAGCAGCTTAGCGGGACCAGACGGCGAGCAGTACTTC
TRBJ2-7	TRBV11-3	NA	TRBD1	CASSFGTGSTYEQYF	TGTGCCAGCAGCTTTGGGACAGGGTCAACCTACGAGCAGTACTTC
TRBJ2-7	TRBV18	few	TRBD2	CASSPPGLARSSYEQYF	TGTGCCAGCTCACCACCCGGACTAGCGCGCAGCTCCTACGAGCAGTACTTC
TRBJ2-7	TRBV12-5	NA	NA	CASGRGYEQYF	TGTGCTAGTGGTCGAGGTTACGAGCAGTACTTC
TRBJ1-2	TRBV5-4	NA	NA	CASSPTGYGYTF	TGTGCCAGCAGCCCGACTGGATATGGCTACACCTTC
TRBJ2-5	TRBV5-8	NA	NA	CASSSYRGTNQETQYF	TGTGCCAGCAGCTCCTACAGAGGGACGAACCAAGAGACCCAGTACTTC
TRBJ2-3	TRBV7-8	NA	NA	CASSLSDSRTDTQYF	TGTGCCAGCAGCTTATCGGACTCTCGCACAGATACGCAGTATTTT
TRBJ2-1	TRBV29-1	NA	TRBD2	CSHYRTSGQNNEQFF	TGCAGCCATTATAGGACTAGCGGGCAGAACAATGAGCAGTTCTTC
TRBJ1-1	TRBV30	NA	NA	CAWSVGGSKAFF	TGTGCCTGGAGTGTCGGTGGTTCGAAAGCTTTCTTT
TRBJ2-5	TRBV5-4	NA	NA	CASSPDTVQETQYF	TGTGCCAGCAGCCCCGACACGGTACAAGAGACCCAGTACTTC
TRBJ1-2	TRBV18	once	NA	CASSPESYDRYNYGYTF	TGTGCCAGCTCACCTGAGTCCTACGACAGATATAACTATGGCTACACCTTC
TRBJ1-6	TRBV27	NA	NA	CASSQSFHSPLHF	TGTGCCAGCAGCCAATCGTTTCATTCACCCCTCCACTTT
TRBJ2-5	TRBV5-4	NA	TRBD2	CASSVPSGSWETQYF	TGTGCCAGCAGCGTACCTAGCGGGAGCTGGGAGACCCAGTACTTC
TRBJ1-3	TRBV28	NA	NA	CASSFLGSGNTIYF	TGTGCCAGCAGTTTTCTAGGGTCTGGAAACACCATATATTTT
TRBJ2-2	TRBV7-2	NA	TRBD2	CASSLDSGRNTGELFF	TGTGCCAGCAGCTTAGATAGCGGGAGGAACACCGGGGAGCTGTTTTTT
TRBJ1-1	TRBV18	NA	NA	CASSPEFVNTEAFF	TGTGCCAGCTCACCGGAGTTTGTGAACACTGAAGCTTTCTTT
TRBJ2-1	TRBV7-8	few	NA	CASTLLGSSYNEQFF	TGTGCCAGCACCTTACTCGGGAGCTCCTACAATGAGCAGTTCTTC
TRBJ1-5	TRBV28	few	NA	CASSLSGVLQPQHF	TGTGCCAGCAGTTTATCTGGGGTACTACAGCCCCAGCATTTT
TRBJ1-2	TRBV5-6	NA	NA	CASSPVEWDYGYTF	TGTGCCAGCAGCCCCGTGGAGTGGGACTATGGCTACACCTTC